This TCR beta chain was recovered during a study of molecular identifiers for immune sequencing clone quantification. This clonotype was counted between two and nine times. Its antigen remains unidentified. Sorted cell numbers of about 18,000 to 1,000,000, with 10%, 30% or 50% RNA, served as input for naive CD8 libraries. As previously described, bulk TCR libraries were made using listed TCR primers. Each CDR3 protein gets one entry after TCRdb re-called the PCR reads with MiXCR. The table includes approximately 97,000 distinct CDR3 sequences, 35% detected once. General study findings and limits: Because of identical TCR molecules sharing a barcode, sizes of highly expanded clones could be underestimated.

The CDR3 extends over 14 amino acids. Deletions cut 6 bases from V and 2 bases from J, with 11 bases between. Per the germline V gene, CDR1 is SGHDN and CDR2 is FVKESK. Sequencing was performed on naive CD8+ T cells from blood, with Jurkat cell RNA spiked in. The subset: FACS-sorted CD8+CD4-CCR7+CD45RA+ naive T cells. The chain carries TRBV14 and TRBJ1-5; D perhaps matches TRBD1 (6 bases). The clonotype originates from a human donor in good health. Some libraries in this study had Jurkat cell RNA spiked in. This CDR3 is CASRSTGRNQPQHF. In DNA form, the CDR3 reads TGTGCCAGCAGGTCTACAGGGCGCAATCAGCCCCAGCATTTT. Looking up the rest from reference TRBV14 and TRBJ1-5 gives the full variable domain: EAGVTQFPSHSVIEKGQTVTLRCDPISGHDNLYWYRRVMGKEIKFLLHFVKESKQDESGMPNNRFLAERTGGTYSTLKVQPAELEDSGVYFCASRSTGRNQPQHFGDGTRLSIL.